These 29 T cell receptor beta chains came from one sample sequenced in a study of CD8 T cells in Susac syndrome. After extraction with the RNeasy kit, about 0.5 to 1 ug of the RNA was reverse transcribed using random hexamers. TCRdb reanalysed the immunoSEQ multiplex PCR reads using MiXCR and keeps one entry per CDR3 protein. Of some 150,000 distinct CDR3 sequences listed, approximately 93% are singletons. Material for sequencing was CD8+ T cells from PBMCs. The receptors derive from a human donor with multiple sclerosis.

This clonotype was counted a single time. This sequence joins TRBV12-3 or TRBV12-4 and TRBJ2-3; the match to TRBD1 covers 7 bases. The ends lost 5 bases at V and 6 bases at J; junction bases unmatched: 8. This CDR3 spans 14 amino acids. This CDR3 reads CASSGTELGDTQYF. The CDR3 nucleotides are TGTGCCAGCAGTGGGACAGAACTTGGGGATACGCAGTATTTT.

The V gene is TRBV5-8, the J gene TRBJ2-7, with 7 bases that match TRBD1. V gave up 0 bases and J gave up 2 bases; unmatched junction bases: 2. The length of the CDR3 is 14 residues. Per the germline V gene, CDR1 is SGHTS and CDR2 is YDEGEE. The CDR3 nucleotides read TGTGCCAGCAGCTTGGCCGGGACAGCCTACGAGCAGTACTTC. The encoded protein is CASSLAGTAYEQYF.

The CDR3 DNA reads TGTGCCAGCAGCGAGACAGATCTCATTCAGTACTTC. Its protein is CASSETDLIQYF. This chain joins TRBV9 and TRBJ2-4, with TRBD1 as a possible D gene (5 bases). The CDR3 has 12 residues. Trimming left V 3 bases short and J 9 bases short, with 10 bases between. The germline gives CDR1 SGDLS, CDR2 YYNGEE.

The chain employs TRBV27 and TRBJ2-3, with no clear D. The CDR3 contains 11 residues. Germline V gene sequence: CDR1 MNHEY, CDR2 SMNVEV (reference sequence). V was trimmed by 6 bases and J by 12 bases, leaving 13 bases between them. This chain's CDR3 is CASRTLQVQYF. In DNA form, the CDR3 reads TGTGCCAGCAGGACTCTTCAAGTACAGTATTTT.

The DNA for the CDR3 is TGTGCCAGCAGCGTAGGGGGGGACAGAAATCAGCCCCAGCATTTT. Encoded protein: CASSVGGDRNQPQHF. This chain links TRBV9 with TRBJ1-5, with TRBD1 matching over 7 bases. This CDR3 comprises 15 residues. The V gene's germline CDR1 is SGDLS and CDR2 YYNGEE. Trimming cost V 0 bases and J 4 bases; bases outside gene matches: 4.

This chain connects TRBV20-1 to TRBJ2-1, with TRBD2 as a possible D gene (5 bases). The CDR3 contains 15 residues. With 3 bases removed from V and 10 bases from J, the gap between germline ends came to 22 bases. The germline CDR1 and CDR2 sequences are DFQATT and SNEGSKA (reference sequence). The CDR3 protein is CSASEVGGSRREQFF. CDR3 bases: TGCAGTGCTAGCGAGGTGGGCGGGTCCAGGCGGGAGCAGTTCTTC.

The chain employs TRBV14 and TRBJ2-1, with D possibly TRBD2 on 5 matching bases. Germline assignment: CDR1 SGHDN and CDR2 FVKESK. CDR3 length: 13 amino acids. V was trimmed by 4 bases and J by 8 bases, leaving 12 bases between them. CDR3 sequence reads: CASSPGVNDEQFF. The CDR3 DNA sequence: TGTGCCAGCAGCCCCGGGGTTAACGATGAGCAGTTCTTC.

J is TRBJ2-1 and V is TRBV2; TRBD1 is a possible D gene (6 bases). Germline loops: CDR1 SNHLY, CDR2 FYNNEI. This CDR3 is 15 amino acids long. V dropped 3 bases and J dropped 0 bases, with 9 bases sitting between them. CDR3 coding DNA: TGTGCCAGCAGTGAGGGACACTTCTCCTACAATGAGCAGTTCTTC. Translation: CASSEGHFSYNEQFF.

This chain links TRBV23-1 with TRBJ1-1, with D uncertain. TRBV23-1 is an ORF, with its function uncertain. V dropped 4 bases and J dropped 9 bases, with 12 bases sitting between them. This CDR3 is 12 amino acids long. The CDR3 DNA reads TGCGCCAGCAGTCCCGGTTGGGGTAAAGCTTTCTTT. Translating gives CASSPGWGKAFF.

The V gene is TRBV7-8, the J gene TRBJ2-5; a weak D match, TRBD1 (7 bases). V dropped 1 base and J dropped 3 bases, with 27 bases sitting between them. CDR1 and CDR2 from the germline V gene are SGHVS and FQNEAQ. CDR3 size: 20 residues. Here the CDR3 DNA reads TGTGCCAGCAGCTTAGTTCTTGTGTCGGTGGAGGGGACAGTAGAAGAGACCCAGTACTTC. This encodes CASSLVLVSVEGTVEETQYF.

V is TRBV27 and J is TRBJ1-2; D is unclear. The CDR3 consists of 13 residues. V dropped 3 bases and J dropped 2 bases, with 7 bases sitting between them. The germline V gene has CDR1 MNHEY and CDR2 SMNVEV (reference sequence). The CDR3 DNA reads TGTGCCAGCAGTTTTGGCCGAAACTATGGCTACACCTTC. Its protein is CASSFGRNYGYTF.

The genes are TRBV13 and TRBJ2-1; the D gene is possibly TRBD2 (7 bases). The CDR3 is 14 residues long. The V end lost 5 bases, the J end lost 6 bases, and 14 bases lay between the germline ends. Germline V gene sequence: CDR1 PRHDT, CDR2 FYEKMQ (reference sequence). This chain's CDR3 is CASSVVGGGNEQFF. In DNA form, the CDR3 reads TGTGCCAGCAGCGTAGTGGGAGGGGGCAATGAGCAGTTCTTC.

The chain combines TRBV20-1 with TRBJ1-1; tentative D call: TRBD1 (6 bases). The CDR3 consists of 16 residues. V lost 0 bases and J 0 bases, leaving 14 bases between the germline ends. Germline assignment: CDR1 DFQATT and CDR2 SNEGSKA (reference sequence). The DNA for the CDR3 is TGCAGTGCTAGAGATACGGACAGTCGGTTGAACACTGAAGCTTTCTTT. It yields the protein CSARDTDSRLNTEAFF.

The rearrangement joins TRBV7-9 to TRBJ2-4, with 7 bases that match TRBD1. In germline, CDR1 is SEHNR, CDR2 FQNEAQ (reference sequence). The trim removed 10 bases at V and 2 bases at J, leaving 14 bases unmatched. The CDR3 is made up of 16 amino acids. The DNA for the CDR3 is TGTGCCACCGACCTCTATCCGGGACAGCCCAAAAACATTCAGTACTTC. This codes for CATDLYPGQPKNIQYF.

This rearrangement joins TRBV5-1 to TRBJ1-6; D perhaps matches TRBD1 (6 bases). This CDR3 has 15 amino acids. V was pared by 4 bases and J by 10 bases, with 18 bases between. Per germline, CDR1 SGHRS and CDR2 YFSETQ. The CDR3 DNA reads TGCGCCAGCAGCCCCGGGCCGGGGGCACAATCACCCCTCCACTTT. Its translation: CASSPGPGAQSPLHF.

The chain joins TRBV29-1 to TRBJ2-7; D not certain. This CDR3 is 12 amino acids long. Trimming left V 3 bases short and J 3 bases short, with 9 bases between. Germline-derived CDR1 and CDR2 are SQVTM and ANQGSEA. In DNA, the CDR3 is TGCAGCGTTGACCGGAAGAACTACGAGCAGTACTTC. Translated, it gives CSVDRKNYEQYF.

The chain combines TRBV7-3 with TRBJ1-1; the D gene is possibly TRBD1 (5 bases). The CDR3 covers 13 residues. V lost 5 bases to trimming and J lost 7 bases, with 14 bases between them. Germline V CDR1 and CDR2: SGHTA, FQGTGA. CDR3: CASSPKGQIEAFF. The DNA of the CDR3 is TGTGCCAGCAGCCCCAAGGGGCAGATTGAAGCTTTCTTT.

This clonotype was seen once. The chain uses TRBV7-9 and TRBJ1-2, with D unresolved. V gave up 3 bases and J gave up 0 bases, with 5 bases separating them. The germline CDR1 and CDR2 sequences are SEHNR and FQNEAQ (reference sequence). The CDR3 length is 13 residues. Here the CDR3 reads CASSFSPNYGYTF. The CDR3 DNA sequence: TGTGCCAGCAGCTTTTCCCCTAACTATGGCTACACCTTC. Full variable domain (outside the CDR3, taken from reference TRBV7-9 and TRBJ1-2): DTGVSQNPRHKITKRGQNVTFRCDPISEHNRLYWYRQTLGQGPEFLTYFQNEAQLEKSRLLSDRFSAERPKGSFSTLEIQRTEQGDSAMYLCASSFSPNYGYTFGSGTRLTVV.

CDR3 in amino acids: CASSLRPAGGSSYEQYF. The CDR3 nucleotides are TGTGCCAGCAGTTTAAGACCAGCCGGGGGCAGCTCCTACGAGCAGTACTTC. The chain couples TRBV28 to TRBJ2-7, with D perhaps assigned TRBD1 or TRBD2 (6 bases each). Trimming removed 2 bases at V and 0 bases at J, with 17 bases between. The CDR3 is made up of 17 amino acids. Germline values: CDR1 MDHEN, CDR2 SYDVKM.

The CDR3 sequence: CASSEEKKQFF. In DNA, the CDR3 is TGTGCCAGCAGTGAAGAGAAGAAGCAGTTCTTC. The chain is built from TRBV2 and TRBJ2-1; D is unclear. From germline, CDR1 is SNHLY and CDR2 FYNNEI. This CDR3 contains 11 residues. Trimming shortened V by 1 base and J by 11 bases, and 6 bases separated the two germline ends.

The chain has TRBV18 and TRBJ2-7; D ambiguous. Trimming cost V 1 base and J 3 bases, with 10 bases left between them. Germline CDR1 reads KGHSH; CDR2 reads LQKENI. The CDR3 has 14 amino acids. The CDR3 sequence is CASSPRGHNYEQYF. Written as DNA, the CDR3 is TGTGCCAGCTCACCACGTGGGCATAACTACGAGCAGTACTTC.

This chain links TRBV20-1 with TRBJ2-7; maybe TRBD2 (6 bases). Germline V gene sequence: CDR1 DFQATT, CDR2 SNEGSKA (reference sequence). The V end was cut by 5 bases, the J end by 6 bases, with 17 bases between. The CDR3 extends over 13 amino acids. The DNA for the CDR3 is TGCAGTGCTGGACCTGCGGGGCTTCGCGAGCAGTACTTC. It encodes CSAGPAGLREQYF.

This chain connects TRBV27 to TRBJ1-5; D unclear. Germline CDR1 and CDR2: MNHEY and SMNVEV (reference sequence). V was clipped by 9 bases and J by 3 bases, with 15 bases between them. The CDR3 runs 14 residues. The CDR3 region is CASREGGYNQPQHF. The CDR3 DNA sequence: TGTGCCAGTAGGGAAGGAGGGTACAATCAGCCCCAGCATTTT.

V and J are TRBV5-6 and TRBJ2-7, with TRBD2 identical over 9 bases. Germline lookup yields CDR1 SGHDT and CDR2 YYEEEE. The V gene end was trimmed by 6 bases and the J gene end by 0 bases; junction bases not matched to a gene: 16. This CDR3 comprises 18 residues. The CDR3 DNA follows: TGTGCCAGCACAAGGGGGCTAGCGGGGACCCGCAGCTCCTACGAGCAGTACTTC. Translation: CASTRGLAGTRSSYEQYF.

The CDR3 region has the DNA TGTGCCAGCAGCTCCTCCCCCTTGGCAGATCAGCCCCAGCATTTT. It translates to CASSSSPLADQPQHF. The chain couples TRBV5-6 to TRBJ1-5, with D unclear. Trimming removed 3 bases from V and 5 bases from J, with 15 bases in between. Germline V gene data show CDR1 as SGHDT and CDR2 as YYEEEE. There are 15 residues in the CDR3.

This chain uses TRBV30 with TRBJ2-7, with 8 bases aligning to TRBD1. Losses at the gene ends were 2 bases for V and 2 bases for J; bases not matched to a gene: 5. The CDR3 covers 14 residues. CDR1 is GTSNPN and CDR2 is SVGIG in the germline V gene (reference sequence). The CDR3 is CAWSYGQGPYEQYF. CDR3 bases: TGTGCCTGGAGTTATGGACAGGGTCCCTACGAGCAGTACTTC.

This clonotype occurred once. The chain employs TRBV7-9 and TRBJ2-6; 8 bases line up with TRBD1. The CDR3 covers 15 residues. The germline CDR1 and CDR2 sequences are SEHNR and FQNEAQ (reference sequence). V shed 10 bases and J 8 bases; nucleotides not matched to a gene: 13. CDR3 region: CATDDRGVETNVLTF. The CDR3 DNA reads TGTGCCACTGACGACAGGGGTGTCGAGACCAACGTCCTGACTTTC.

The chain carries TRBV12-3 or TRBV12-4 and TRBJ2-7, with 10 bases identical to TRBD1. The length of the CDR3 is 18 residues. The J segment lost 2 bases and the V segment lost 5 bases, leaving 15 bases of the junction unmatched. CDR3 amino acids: CASSPPGQGRARPYEQYF. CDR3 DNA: TGTGCCAGCAGTCCTCCGGGACAGGGGAGGGCTAGACCCTACGAGCAGTACTTC.

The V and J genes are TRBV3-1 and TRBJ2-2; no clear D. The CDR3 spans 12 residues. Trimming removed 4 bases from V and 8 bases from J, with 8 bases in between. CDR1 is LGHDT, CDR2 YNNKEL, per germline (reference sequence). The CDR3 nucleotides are TGTGCCAGCAGCCGACCGACGGGGGAGCTGTTTTTT. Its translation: CASSRPTGELFF.